The 15 T cell receptor beta chains below were found in one sample sequenced in a study of blood T cell repertoires in COVID-19. This table comes from immunoSEQ multiplex PCR, and its TCRdb copy is limited to in-frame clones, with some not included. The sample holds some 240,000 clones, 85% seen once. The specimen was peripheral blood. Every receptor here comes from a woman aged 70 to 79 with COVID-19, enrolled during active disease.

CDR3 amino acids: CASSLGEHNEQFF. For the CDR3, the DNA is TGTGCCAGCAGCTTAGGTGAGCACAATGAGCAGTTCTTC. The chain links TRBV11-2 to TRBJ2-1; D is ambiguous. This CDR3 region has 13 residues. Trimming removed 1 base at V and 5 bases at J, with 6 bases between. Germline CDR1 SGHAT, CDR2 FQNNGV.

The V and J genes are TRBV27 and TRBJ1-6, with D hard to call. The CDR3 loop spans 12 amino acids. Trimming cost V 3 bases and J 14 bases, with 11 bases left between them. Germline CDR1 is MNHEY and CDR2 is SMNVEV (reference sequence). In DNA form, the CDR3 reads TGTGCCAGCAGTTTGGGCAAGAATACCCTCCACTTT. This codes for CASSLGKNTLHF.

This chain joins TRBV19 and TRBJ1-5, with 10 bases lining up with TRBD1. CDR3 length equals 15 residues. The V gene's germline CDR1 is LNHDA and CDR2 SQIVND (reference sequence). J was trimmed by 3 bases and V by 6 bases; bases with no gene match: 5. CDR3 amino acids: CASRPDRGPNQPQHF. CDR3 nucleotide sequence: TGTGCCAGTAGGCCCGACAGGGGGCCCAATCAGCCCCAGCATTTT.

This chain links TRBV11-3 with TRBJ1-1; the match to TRBD1 covers 9 bases. This CDR3 is 16 amino acids long. The J segment lost 4 bases and the V segment lost 4 bases, leaving 10 bases of the junction unmatched. Germline loops: CDR1 SGHNT, CDR2 YENEEA. The CDR3 sequence is CASSSRHRGLGTEAFF. CDR3 in DNA: TGTGCCAGCAGCTCCCGGCACAGGGGGCTGGGCACTGAAGCTTTCTTT.

The chain is built from TRBV7-9 and TRBJ2-3, with 9 nucleotides matching TRBD1. V trimming: 9 bases; J trimming: 4 bases; junction bases outside the gene matches: 14. Germline-derived CDR1 and CDR2 are SEHNR and FQNEAQ (reference sequence). The CDR3 sequence is 16 residues long. The CDR3 loop reads CASTRAWTGVADTQYF. CDR3 DNA: TGTGCCAGTACCCGGGCCTGGACAGGGGTGGCAGATACGCAGTATTTT. The full variable domain, its missing parts supplied by reference TRBV7-9 and TRBJ2-3, is DTGVSQNPRHKITKRGQNVTFRCDPISEHNRLYWYRQTLGQGPEFLTYFQNEAQLEKSRLLSDRFSAERPKGSFSTLEIQRTEQGDSAMYLCASTRAWTGVADTQYFGPGTRLTVL.

Notes on this clone: The junction does not match germline at one end; this may be a read error. The chain has TRBV12-3 or TRBV12-4 and TRBJ1-2, with D unclear. The CDR3 has 12 residues. The CDR3 nucleotides are TGTGCCAGCAGTTTAAGCGGTTCGTACGGGAAATTC. Translation: CASSLSGSYGKF.

The count of this clone is one. The rearrangement uses TRBV7-9 and TRBJ2-7; maybe TRBD1 (5 bases). The CDR3 sequence is 13 residues long. Trimming removed 4 bases from V and 2 bases from J, with 9 bases in between. The germline V gene has CDR1 SEHNR and CDR2 FQNEAQ (reference sequence). CDR3 nucleotides: TGTGCCAGCAGCTACCCAGGGACCTACGAGCAGTACTTC. Amino acid sequence: CASSYPGTYEQYF. The full variable domain, rest sourced from reference TRBV7-9 and TRBJ2-7, is DTGVSQNPRHKITKRGQNVTFRCDPISEHNRLYWYRQTLGQGPEFLTYFQNEAQLEKSRLLSDRFSAERPKGSFSTLEIQRTEQGDSAMYLCASSYPGTYEQYFGPGTRLTVT.

The genes are TRBV6-5 and TRBJ1-1, with TRBD1 matching 7 bases. Germline V lookup: CDR1 MNHEY, CDR2 SVGAGI. The CDR3 length is 15 residues. J was trimmed by 5 bases and V by 5 bases; bases with no gene match: 11. The DNA for the CDR3 is TGTGCCAGCAGTCCGGGACAGAGGGATGGGACTGAAGCTTTCTTT. It translates to CASSPGQRDGTEAFF.

V is TRBV6-5 and J is TRBJ2-3; no definite D call. Trimming stripped 0 bases from V and 6 bases from J, with 16 bases between. There are 16 residues in the CDR3. Germline loops: CDR1 MNHEY, CDR2 SVGAGI. The chain's CDR3 is CASSYSARSARDTQYF. The CDR3 DNA sequence: TGTGCCAGCAGTTACTCTGCCCGAAGCGCTCGGGATACGCAGTATTTT.

CDR3 sequence reads: CASSLNPGDEQFF. The CDR3 nucleotides read TGTGCCAGCAGCTTAAACCCCGGGGATGAGCAGTTCTTC. The gene calls are TRBV7-3 and TRBJ2-1; possible D gene TRBD2, 5 bases. Trimming cost V 1 base and J 8 bases, with 9 bases left between them. Germline-derived CDR1 and CDR2 are SGHTA and FQGTGA. The CDR3 has 13 residues.

This clone was seen only once. V and J are TRBV19 and TRBJ1-1; D may be TRBD1 (5 bases). Germline V CDR1 and CDR2: LNHDA, SQIVND (reference sequence). V dropped 3 bases and J dropped 1 base, with 9 bases sitting between them. This CDR3 has 14 residues. CDR3 DNA sequence: TGTGCCAGTAGTATTTGGGGCAAGAACACTGAAGCTTTCTTT. It encodes CASSIWGKNTEAFF.

The chain uses TRBV10-3 and TRBJ1-2; TRBD1 agrees at 10 bases. The germline gives CDR1 ENHRY, CDR2 SYGVKD. Unmatched junction bases numbered 6, after V lost 0 bases and J lost 2 bases. CDR3 length: 17 residues. This chain's CDR3 is CAISESRDRGKNYGYTF. Written as DNA, the CDR3 is TGTGCCATCAGTGAGTCCCGGGACAGGGGAAAAAACTATGGCTACACCTTC.

This chain links TRBV6-4 with TRBJ2-5; 11 nucleotides match TRBD2. This CDR3 region has 15 residues. Germline values: CDR1 MRHNA, CDR2 SNTAGT. V trimming: 3 bases; J trimming: 5 bases; junction bases outside the gene matches: 5. CDR3 region: CASSESSGGFETQYF. DNA of the CDR3: TGTGCCAGCAGTGAGTCTAGCGGGGGGTTCGAGACCCAGTACTTC.

With respect to this clone: This sample includes further DNA sequences coding for the same CDR3. The rearrangement uses TRBV18 and TRBJ1-2; D not resolved. CDR3 length: 14 residues. Germline V gene data show CDR1 as KGHSH and CDR2 as LQKENI. Trimming stripped 3 bases from V and 0 bases from J, with 8 bases between. The CDR3 spells CASSPLSANYGYTF. In DNA, the CDR3 is TGTGCCAGCTCACCGCTCAGCGCTAACTATGGCTACACCTTC.

The chain couples TRBV7-6 to TRBJ1-1; tentatively, D is TRBD1 (5 bases). V lost 5 bases to trimming and J lost 4 bases, with 20 bases between them. The CDR3 runs 16 residues. Germline lookup yields CDR1 SGHVS and CDR2 FNYEAQ. This CDR3 reads CASSPPYRGERTEAFF. The CDR3, as DNA: TGTGCCAGCAGCCCCCCTTATCGGGGGGAGCGCACTGAAGCTTTCTTT. The full variable domain, with the rest looked up from reference TRBV7-6 and TRBJ1-1, is GAGVSQSPRYKVTKRGQDVALRCDPISGHVSLYWYRQALGQGPEFLTYFNYEAQQDKSGLPNDRFSAERPEGSISTLTIQRTEQRDSAMYRCASSPPYRGERTEAFFGQGTRLTVV.